These 10 T cell receptor beta chains share one sample of origin, sequenced in a study of a mutant IDH1 vaccine in newly diagnosed glioma. Their antigen targets remain unknown. Profiling relied on immunoSEQ multiplex PCR, and the TCRdb table lists in-frame clones only, not all of them. The repertoire holds 35,000 to 50,000 clones, 80% to 95% seen once, with 2.3% in the top ten. Time point specified: week 35, safety follow-up. Vaccination comprised doses that each held 300 ug of mutant IDH1 20-mer peptide, plus topical imiquimod. Sequences were derived from PBMCs, sampled from a glioma patient whose treatment included an IDH1 peptide vaccine. All receptors derive from a man in his fifties with glioma.

The chain uses TRBV19 and TRBJ2-7; tentatively, D is TRBD1 (6 bases). Germline V gives CDR1 LNHDA, CDR2 SQIVND (reference sequence). V lost 3 bases to trimming and J lost 1 base, with 10 bases between them. The CDR3 spans 14 residues. The DNA for the CDR3 is TGTGCCAGTAGTATGAGGGGGAATTCCTACGAGCAGTACTTC. Protein sequence: CASSMRGNSYEQYF.

J is TRBJ2-1 and V is TRBV19, with 7 bases matching TRBD2. Germline assignment: CDR1 LNHDA and CDR2 SQIVND (reference sequence). The CDR3 totals 15 residues. The junction had 7 bases not matched to a gene; V was cut back by 3 bases and J by 5 bases. CDR3 residues: CASSIRRDYNNEQFF. CDR3 nucleotides: TGTGCCAGTAGTATTAGACGGGACTACAACAATGAGCAGTTCTTC.

The chain has TRBV9 and TRBJ2-5; 8 nucleotides match TRBD2. The CDR3 covers 16 residues. The V and J ends lost 0 bases and 3 bases, in that order; junction bases with no gene match: 7. Per the germline V gene, CDR1 is SGDLS and CDR2 is YYNGEE. This CDR3 reads CASSVEGPGGEETQYF. The CDR3 DNA reads TGTGCCAGCAGCGTAGAGGGGCCCGGGGGGGAAGAGACCCAGTACTTC.

J is TRBJ1-1 and V is TRBV9; no reliable D call. Trimming removed 4 bases from V and 3 bases from J, with 16 bases in between. CDR1 is SGDLS and CDR2 is YYNGEE in the germline V gene. The CDR3 length is 15 residues. Written as DNA, the CDR3 is TGTGCCAGCAGCCCCGTATTCGGGAGCTACACTGAAGCTTTCTTT. It is translated as CASSPVFGSYTEAFF.

The chain has TRBV5-1 and TRBJ2-3; a weak D match, TRBD1 (5 bases). The CDR3 extends over 14 amino acids. The germline V gene has CDR1 SGHRS and CDR2 YFSETQ. Trimming stripped 4 bases from V and 2 bases from J, with 11 bases between. The CDR3 spells CASSPDRSTDTQYF. In nucleotides, the CDR3 is TGCGCCAGCAGCCCTGACAGATCCACAGATACGCAGTATTTT.

The J gene is TRBJ1-1, the V gene TRBV6-5, with D uncertain. The V gene lost 10 bases and the J gene lost 4 bases, with 13 bases spanning the gap. The CDR3 runs 12 residues. CDR1 is MNHEY, CDR2 SVGAGI, per germline. Here the CDR3 DNA reads TGTGCCATCCGGGGTCCGGGCACTGAAGCTTTCTTT. This gives the protein CAIRGPGTEAFF.

The chain recombines TRBV19 with TRBJ2-3, with D possibly matching TRBD2 (5 bases). Germline CDR1 LNHDA, CDR2 SQIVND (reference sequence). V lost 6 bases to trimming and J lost 0 bases, with 16 bases between them. This CDR3 is 16 amino acids long. The CDR3 sequence is CASSSGPAASTDTQYF. The CDR3 DNA follows: TGTGCCAGTAGCTCCGGGCCAGCGGCGAGCACAGATACGCAGTATTTT.

The chain is built from TRBV29-1 and TRBJ2-3, with D tentatively TRBD1 or TRBD2 (5 bases each). The CDR3 runs 12 residues. Germline V gives CDR1 SQVTM, CDR2 ANQGSEA. V was cut by 4 bases and J by 7 bases, with 12 bases left in between. The CDR3 coding sequence is TGCAGCGTTGGTAGTGAGGGGAATACGCAGTATTTT. This encodes CSVGSEGNTQYF.

The chain joins TRBV28 to TRBJ2-3, with 8 bases fitting TRBD2. CDR3 length: 14 amino acids. The ends lost 6 bases at V and 2 bases at J; junction bases unmatched: 4. CDR1 and CDR2 (germline): MDHEN, SYDVKM. The CDR3 DNA reads TGTGCCAGCAGGTCGGGACTAGACACAGATACGCAGTATTTT. This translates into CASRSGLDTDTQYF.

The rearrangement uses TRBV2 and TRBJ1-2; TRBD1 matches 8 bases. V dropped 6 bases and J dropped 6; count of bases not matched to a gene: 6. The CDR3 consists of 13 residues. Germline V gene lookup returns CDR1 SNHLY and CDR2 FYNNEI. CDR3 loop: CASRRTGNDGYTF. The CDR3 coding sequence is TGTGCCAGCAGACGGACAGGGAATGATGGCTACACCTTC.